One sample yielded the 8 T cell receptor beta chains listed below, sequenced in a study of human T cells and chemical hapten exposure (dated by TCRdb to about 2021). The protocol used for the library was RACE. Instrument used: NextSeq 500. TCRdb reprocessed the public reads (quality trimming at Q25 with fastp, clone calling with MiXCR) and kept in-frame beta chains. Every distinct CDR3 protein forms one entry, paired with its most common genes and DNA. In all, the sample holds approximately 400,000 distinct CDR3 sequences, and around 5% of those were seen once. The ten most abundant clones make up 2% to 2.5% of the sample. The label giving this sample's time point can be read as: patch test 1, 2 weeks after DPC sensitization. According to the study, the label for this sample's treatment or condition signals: therapeutic diphenylcyclopropenone sensitization with weekly scalp DPC. Source: whole blood, taken in connection with sensitization to the hapten diphenylcyclopropenone (DPC). All receptors derive from a woman in her forties or fifties with alopecia areata. Some clones in this sample may be carry-over from other donors' samples.

This clonotype showed up just a few times. The chain couples TRBV29-1 to TRBJ2-3; TRBD1 is a possible D gene (5 bases). CDR1 is SQVTM and CDR2 is ANQGSEA in the germline V gene. The V end lost 6 bases, the J end lost 6 bases, and 16 bases lay between the germline ends. The CDR3 has 13 residues. The CDR3 region is CSVVPGFRDTQYF. The CDR3 DNA sequence: TGCAGCGTGGTACCAGGGTTTCGGGATACGCAGTATTTT.

The CDR3 region has the DNA TGTGCCAGCAGCCAAGATCAAGGACAGTATTATGGCTACACCTTC. As protein: CASSQDQGQYYGYTF. This chain connects TRBV3-1 to TRBJ1-2; weak D call: TRBD1 (6 bases). Germline V gene sequence: CDR1 LGHDT, CDR2 YNNKEL (reference sequence). The CDR3 extends over 15 amino acids. V was pared by 0 bases and J by 5 bases, with 13 bases between.

This clonotype was recorded a few times. The rearrangement links TRBV7-9 to TRBJ2-3, with 8 bases that match TRBD2. The CDR3 totals 18 residues. The V gene's germline CDR1 is SEHNR and CDR2 FQNEAQ (reference sequence). Trimming cost V 5 bases and J 2 bases; bases outside gene matches: 15. CDR3 in DNA: TGTGCCAGCAGCCATCATCCCAGGGAAGCGGGGGCCACAGATACGCAGTATTTT. Translating gives CASSHHPREAGATDTQYF. The full variable domain, its missing parts supplied by reference TRBV7-9 and TRBJ2-3, is DTGVSQNPRHKITKRGQNVTFRCDPISEHNRLYWYRQTLGQGPEFLTYFQNEAQLEKSRLLSDRFSAERPKGSFSTLEIQRTEQGDSAMYLCASSHHPREAGATDTQYFGPGTRLTVL.

The chain employs TRBV28 and TRBJ2-5; 13 nucleotides align to TRBD2. Germline CDR1 is MDHEN and CDR2 is SYDVKM. This CDR3 comprises 17 residues. The trim removed 5 bases at V and 4 bases at J, leaving 10 bases unmatched. The CDR3 protein is CASSPWTSGGRGETQYF. CDR3 nucleotides: TGTGCCAGCAGTCCCTGGACTAGCGGGGGCCGGGGAGAGACCCAGTACTTC.

This clonotype was found many times. The chain is built from TRBV5-1 and TRBJ2-3; no firm D call. V lost 0 bases to trimming and J lost 2 bases, with 7 bases between them. CDR1 and CDR2 from the germline V gene are SGHRS and YFSETQ. CDR3 length: 14 residues. The CDR3 region is CASSLAVFTDTQYF. CDR3 coding DNA: TGCGCCAGCAGCTTGGCGGTCTTCACAGATACGCAGTATTTT.

This clonotype showed up many times. CDR3 region: CSVEVMNTEAFF. In nucleotides, the CDR3 is TGCAGCGTTGAAGTGATGAACACTGAAGCTTTCTTT. The chain couples TRBV29-1 to TRBJ1-1, with D hard to call. The germline V gene has CDR1 SQVTM and CDR2 ANQGSEA. This CDR3 spans 12 amino acids. Trimming cost V 1 base and J 0 bases, with 3 bases left between them.

The V gene is TRBV5-6, the J gene TRBJ1-5; maybe TRBD1 (6 bases). CDR3 length: 13 residues. The ends were cut back, 3 bases at V and 7 bases at J, with 11 bases in the middle. CDR1 is SGHDT and CDR2 is YYEEEE in the germline V gene. CDR3 coding DNA: TGTGCCAGCAGCTCCGGACAGCGACAGCCCCAGCATTTT. It encodes CASSSGQRQPQHF.

At least ten counts were recorded for this clonotype. This sequence joins TRBV9 and TRBJ2-1; D gene unclear. The germline V and J ends were trimmed by 4 bases and 8 bases, with 10 bases remaining between them. Germline-derived CDR1 and CDR2 are SGDLS and YYNGEE. The CDR3 is 12 residues long. The CDR3 DNA reads TGTGCCAGCAGCCCAGTCGGGTATGAGCAGTTCTTC. It encodes CASSPVGYEQFF. Based on the CDR3 plus reference TRBV9 and TRBJ2-1, the full variable domain is DSGVTQTPKHLITATGQRVTLRCSPRSGDLSVYWYQQSLDQGLQFLIQYYNGEERAKGNILERFSAQQFPDLHSELNLSSLELGDSALYFCASSPVGYEQFFGPGTRLTVL.